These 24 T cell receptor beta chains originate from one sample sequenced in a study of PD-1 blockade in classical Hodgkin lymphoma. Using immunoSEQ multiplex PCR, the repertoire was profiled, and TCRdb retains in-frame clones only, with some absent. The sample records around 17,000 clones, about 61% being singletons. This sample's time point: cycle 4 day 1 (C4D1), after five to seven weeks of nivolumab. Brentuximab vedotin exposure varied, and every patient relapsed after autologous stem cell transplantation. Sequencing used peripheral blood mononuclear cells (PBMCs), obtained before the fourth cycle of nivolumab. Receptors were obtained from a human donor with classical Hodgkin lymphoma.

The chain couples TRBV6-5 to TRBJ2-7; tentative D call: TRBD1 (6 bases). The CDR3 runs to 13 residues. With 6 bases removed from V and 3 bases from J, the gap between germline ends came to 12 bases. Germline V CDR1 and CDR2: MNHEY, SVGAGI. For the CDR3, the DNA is TGTGCCAGCAGCCCCTCGGACAGCTACGAGCAGTACTTC. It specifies CASSPSDSYEQYF.

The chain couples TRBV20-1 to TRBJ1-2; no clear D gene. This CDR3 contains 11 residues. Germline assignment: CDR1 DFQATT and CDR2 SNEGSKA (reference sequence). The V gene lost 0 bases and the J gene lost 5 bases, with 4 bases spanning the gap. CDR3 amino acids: CSARELYGYTF. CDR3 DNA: TGCAGTGCTAGAGAACTGTATGGCTACACCTTC.

CDR3 coding DNA: TGTGCCACCAGCCGCGGGACAGGCTATGGCTACACCTTC. Amino acid sequence: CATSRGTGYGYTF. The chain links TRBV15 to TRBJ1-2; 8 bases are a match to TRBD1. The CDR3 is 13 amino acids. Trimming cost V 5 bases and J 4 bases; bases outside gene matches: 3. Germline loops: CDR1 LNHNV, CDR2 YYDKDF (reference sequence).

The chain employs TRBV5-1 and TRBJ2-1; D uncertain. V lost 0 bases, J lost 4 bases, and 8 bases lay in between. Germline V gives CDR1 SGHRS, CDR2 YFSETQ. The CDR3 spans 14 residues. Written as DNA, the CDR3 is TGCGCCAGCAGCTTGGATGGCCATTACAATGAGCAGTTCTTC. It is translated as CASSLDGHYNEQFF.

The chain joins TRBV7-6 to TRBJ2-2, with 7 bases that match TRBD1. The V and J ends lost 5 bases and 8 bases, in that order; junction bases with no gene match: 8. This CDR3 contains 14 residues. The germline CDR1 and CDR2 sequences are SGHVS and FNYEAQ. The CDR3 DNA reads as TGTGCCAGCAGCGTCCGACAGGGATCGGGGGAGCTGTTTTTT. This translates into CASSVRQGSGELFF.

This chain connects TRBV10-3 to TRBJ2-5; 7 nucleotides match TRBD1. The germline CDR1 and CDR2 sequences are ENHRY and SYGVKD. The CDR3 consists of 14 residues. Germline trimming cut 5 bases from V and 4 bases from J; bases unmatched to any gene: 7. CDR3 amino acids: CAISPPGQPETQYF. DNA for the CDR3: TGTGCCATCAGTCCTCCGGGACAGCCAGAGACCCAGTACTTC.

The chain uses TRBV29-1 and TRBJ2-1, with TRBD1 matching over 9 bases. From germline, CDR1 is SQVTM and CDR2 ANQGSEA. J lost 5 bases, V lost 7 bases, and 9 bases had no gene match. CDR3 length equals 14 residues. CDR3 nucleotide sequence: TGCAGCGCCGAGGGGACAGGGTGGAACAATGAGCAGTTCTTC. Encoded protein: CSAEGTGWNNEQFF.

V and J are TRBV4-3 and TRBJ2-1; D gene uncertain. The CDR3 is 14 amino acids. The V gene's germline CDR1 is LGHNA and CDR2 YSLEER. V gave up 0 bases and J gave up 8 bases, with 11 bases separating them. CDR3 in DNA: TGCGCCAGCAGCCAAGATCAAACATGGGATGAGCAGTTCTTC. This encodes CASSQDQTWDEQFF.

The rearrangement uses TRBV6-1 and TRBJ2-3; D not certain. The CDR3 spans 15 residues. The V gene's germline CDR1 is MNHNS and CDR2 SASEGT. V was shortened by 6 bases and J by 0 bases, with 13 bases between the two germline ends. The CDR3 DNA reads TGTGCCAGCAGAGCAGGACGGATTAGCACAGATACGCAGTATTTT. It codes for CASRAGRISTDTQYF.

The CDR3 is CASSLSNRGRQPQHF. As DNA, the CDR3 is TGTGCCAGCAGCCTCAGTAACAGGGGACGGCAGCCCCAGCATTTT. The rearrangement joins TRBV5-8 to TRBJ1-5, with 7 bases identical to TRBD1. The CDR3 length is 15 residues. CDR1 and CDR2 from the germline V gene are SGHTS and YDEGEE. V was clipped by 4 bases and J by 7 bases; unmatched bases: 11.

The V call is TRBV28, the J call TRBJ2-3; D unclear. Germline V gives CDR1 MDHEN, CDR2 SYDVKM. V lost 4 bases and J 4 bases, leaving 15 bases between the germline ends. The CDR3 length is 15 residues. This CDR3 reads CASSSFSHGSDTQYF. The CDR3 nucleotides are TGTGCCAGCAGTTCCTTCTCCCATGGCTCAGATACGCAGTATTTT.

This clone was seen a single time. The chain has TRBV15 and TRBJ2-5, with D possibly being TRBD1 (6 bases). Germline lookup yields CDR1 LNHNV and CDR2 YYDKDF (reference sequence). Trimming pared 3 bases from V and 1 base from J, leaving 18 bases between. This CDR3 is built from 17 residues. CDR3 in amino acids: CATSSTRQDEFQETQYF. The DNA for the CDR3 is TGTGCCACCAGCAGTACCCGACAGGACGAGTTCCAAGAGACCCAGTACTTC.

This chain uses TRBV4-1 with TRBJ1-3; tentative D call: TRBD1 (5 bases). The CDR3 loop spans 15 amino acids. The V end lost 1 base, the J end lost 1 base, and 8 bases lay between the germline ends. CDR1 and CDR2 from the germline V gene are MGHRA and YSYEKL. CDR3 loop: CASSQVGASGNTIYF. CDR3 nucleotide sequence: TGCGCCAGCAGCCAAGTCGGGGCTTCTGGAAACACCATATATTTT.

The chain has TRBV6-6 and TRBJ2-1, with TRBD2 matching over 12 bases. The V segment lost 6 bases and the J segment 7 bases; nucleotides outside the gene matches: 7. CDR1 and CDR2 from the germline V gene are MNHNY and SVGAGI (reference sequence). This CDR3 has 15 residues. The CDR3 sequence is CASRLAGGPMNEQFF. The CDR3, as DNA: TGTGCCAGCAGGCTAGCGGGAGGGCCCATGAATGAGCAGTTCTTC.

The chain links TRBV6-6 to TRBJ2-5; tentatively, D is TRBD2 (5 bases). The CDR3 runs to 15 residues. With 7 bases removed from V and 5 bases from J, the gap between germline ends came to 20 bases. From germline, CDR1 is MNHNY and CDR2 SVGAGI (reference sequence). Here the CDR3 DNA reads TGTGCCAGCAACCAAAAGCCGGGGATAGGGGAGACCCAGTACTTC. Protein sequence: CASNQKPGIGETQYF.

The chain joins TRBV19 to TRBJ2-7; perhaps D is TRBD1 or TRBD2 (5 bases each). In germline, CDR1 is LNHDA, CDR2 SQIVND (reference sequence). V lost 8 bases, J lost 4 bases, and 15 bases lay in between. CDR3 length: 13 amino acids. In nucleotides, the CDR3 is TGTGCCAGTGGGGACGGGGTGGGGTACGAGCAGTACTTC. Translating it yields CASGDGVGYEQYF.

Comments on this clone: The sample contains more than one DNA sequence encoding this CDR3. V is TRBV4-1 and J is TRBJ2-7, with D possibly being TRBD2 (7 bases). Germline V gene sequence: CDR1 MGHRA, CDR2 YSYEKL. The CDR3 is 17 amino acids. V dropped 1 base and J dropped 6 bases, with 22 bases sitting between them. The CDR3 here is CASSQVVGGGGTIEQYF. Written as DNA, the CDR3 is TGCGCCAGCAGCCAAGTCGTAGGGGGGGGCGGGACAATCGAGCAGTACTTC.

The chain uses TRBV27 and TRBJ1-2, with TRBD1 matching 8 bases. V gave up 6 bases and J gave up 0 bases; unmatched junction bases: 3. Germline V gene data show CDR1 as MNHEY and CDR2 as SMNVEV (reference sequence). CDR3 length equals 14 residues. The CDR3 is CASRAGGPNYGYTF. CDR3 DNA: TGTGCCAGCAGGGCAGGGGGCCCTAACTATGGCTACACCTTC.

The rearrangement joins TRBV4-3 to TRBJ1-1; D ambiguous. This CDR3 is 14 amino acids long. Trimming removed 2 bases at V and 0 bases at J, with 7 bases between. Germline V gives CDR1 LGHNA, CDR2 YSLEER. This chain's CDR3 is CASSQTGVNTEAFF. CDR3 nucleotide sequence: TGCGCCAGCAGCCAAACGGGAGTGAACACTGAAGCTTTCTTT.

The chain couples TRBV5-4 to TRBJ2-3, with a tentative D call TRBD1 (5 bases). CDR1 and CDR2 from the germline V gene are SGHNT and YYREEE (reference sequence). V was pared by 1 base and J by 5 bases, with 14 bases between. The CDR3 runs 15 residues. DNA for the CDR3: TGTGCCAGCAGCTTGCGTCAGGGCGGTATAGATACGCAGTATTTT. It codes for CASSLRQGGIDTQYF.

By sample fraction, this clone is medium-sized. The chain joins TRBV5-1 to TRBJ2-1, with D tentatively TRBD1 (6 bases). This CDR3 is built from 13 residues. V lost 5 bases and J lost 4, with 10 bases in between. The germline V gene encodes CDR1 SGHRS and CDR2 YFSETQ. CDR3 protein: CASRQGLYNEQFF. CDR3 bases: TGCGCCAGCAGGCAGGGGCTTTACAATGAGCAGTTCTTC.

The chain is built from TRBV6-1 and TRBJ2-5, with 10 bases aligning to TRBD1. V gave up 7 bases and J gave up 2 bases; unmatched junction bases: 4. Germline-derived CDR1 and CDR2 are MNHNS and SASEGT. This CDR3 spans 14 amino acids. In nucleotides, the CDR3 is TGTGCCAGCATAAGGGACAGGGGACAAGAGACCCAGTACTTC. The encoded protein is CASIRDRGQETQYF.

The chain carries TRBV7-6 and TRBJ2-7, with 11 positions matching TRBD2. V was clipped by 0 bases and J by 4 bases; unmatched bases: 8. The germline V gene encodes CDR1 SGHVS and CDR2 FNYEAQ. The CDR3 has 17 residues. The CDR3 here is CASSLALAGGAMYEQYF. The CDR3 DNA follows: TGTGCCAGCAGCTTAGCCCTAGCGGGAGGAGCTATGTACGAGCAGTACTTC.

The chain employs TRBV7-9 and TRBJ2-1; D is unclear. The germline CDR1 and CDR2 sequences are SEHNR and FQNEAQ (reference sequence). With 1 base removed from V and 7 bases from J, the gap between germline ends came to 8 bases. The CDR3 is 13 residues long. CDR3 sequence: CASSLDWGNEQFF. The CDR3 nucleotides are TGTGCCAGCAGCTTAGATTGGGGTAATGAGCAGTTCTTC.